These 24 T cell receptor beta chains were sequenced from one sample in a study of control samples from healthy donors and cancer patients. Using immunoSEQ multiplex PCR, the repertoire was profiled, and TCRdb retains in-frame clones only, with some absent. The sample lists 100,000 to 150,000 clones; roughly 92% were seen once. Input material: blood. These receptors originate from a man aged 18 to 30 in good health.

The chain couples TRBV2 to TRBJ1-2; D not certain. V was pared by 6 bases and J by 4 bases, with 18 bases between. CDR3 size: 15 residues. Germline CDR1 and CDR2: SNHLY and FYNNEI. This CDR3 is CASSGRSSTSYGYTF. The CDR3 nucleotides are TGTGCCAGCAGCGGTAGGAGTTCGACATCCTATGGCTACACCTTC.

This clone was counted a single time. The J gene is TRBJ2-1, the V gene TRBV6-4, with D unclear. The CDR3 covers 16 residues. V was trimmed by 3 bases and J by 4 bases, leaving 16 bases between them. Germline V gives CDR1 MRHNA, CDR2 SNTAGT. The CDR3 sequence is CASSDHTSTLYNEQFF. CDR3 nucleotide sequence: TGTGCCAGCAGTGATCATACGAGTACCTTATACAATGAGCAGTTCTTC.

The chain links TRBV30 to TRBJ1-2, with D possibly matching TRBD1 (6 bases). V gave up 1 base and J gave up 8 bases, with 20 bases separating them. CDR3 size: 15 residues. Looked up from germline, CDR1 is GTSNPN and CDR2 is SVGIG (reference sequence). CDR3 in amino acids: CAWSAGETGWGGYTF. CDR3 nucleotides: TGTGCCTGGAGTGCAGGGGAAACAGGGTGGGGAGGCTACACCTTC.

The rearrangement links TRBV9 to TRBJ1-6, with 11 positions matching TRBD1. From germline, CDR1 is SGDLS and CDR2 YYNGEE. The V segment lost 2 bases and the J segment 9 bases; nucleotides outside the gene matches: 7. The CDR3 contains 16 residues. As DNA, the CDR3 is TGTGCCAGCAGCGTGTCGGGACAGGGGGTAGGTTCACCCCTCCACTTT. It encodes CASSVSGQGVGSPLHF. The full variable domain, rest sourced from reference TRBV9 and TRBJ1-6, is DSGVTQTPKHLITATGQRVTLRCSPRSGDLSVYWYQQSLDQGLQFLIQYYNGEERAKGNILERFSAQQFPDLHSELNLSSLELGDSALYFCASSVSGQGVGSPLHFGNGTRLTVT.

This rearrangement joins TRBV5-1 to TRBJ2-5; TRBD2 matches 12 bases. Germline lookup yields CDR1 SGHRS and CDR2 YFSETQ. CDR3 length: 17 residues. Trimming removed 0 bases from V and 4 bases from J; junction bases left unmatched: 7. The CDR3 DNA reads TGCGCCAGCAGCTTGGCTAGCGGGGGGGCCGCCAGAGAGACCCAGTACTTC. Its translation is CASSLASGGAARETQYF.

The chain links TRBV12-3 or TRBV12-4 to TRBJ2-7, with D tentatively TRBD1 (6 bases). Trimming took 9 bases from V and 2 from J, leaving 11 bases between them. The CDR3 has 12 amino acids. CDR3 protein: CARRQGPYEQYF. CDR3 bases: TGTGCCAGGCGTCAGGGGCCCTACGAGCAGTACTTC.

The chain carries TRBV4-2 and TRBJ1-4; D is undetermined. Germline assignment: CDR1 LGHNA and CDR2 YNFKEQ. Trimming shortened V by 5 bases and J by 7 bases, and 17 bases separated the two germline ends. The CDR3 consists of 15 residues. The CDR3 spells CASSDNRVGGEKLFF. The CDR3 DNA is TGTGCCAGCAGCGATAACCGGGTCGGCGGTGAAAAACTGTTTTTT.

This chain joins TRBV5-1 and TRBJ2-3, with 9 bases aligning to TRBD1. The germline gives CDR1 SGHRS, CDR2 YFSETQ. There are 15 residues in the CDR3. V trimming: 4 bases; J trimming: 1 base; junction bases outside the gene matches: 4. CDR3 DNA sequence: TGCGCCAGCAGCCGGGGACAGGGAGGCACAGATACGCAGTATTTT. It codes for CASSRGQGGTDTQYF.

CDR3 DNA: TGCGCCAGCAGGCCTAGTCCCCCCGCGGAGACCCAGTACTTC. It is translated as CASRPSPPAETQYF. The V and J genes are TRBV5-1 and TRBJ2-5; no reliable D call. V lost 5 bases and J 5 bases, leaving 16 bases between the germline ends. The CDR3 consists of 14 residues. Per germline, CDR1 SGHRS and CDR2 YFSETQ.

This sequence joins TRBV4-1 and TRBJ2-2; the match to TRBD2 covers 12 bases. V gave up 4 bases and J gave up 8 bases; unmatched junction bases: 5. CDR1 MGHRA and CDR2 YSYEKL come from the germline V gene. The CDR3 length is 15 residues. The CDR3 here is CASSRLAGAEGELFF. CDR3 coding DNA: TGCGCCAGCAGCCGACTAGCGGGGGCAGAGGGGGAGCTGTTTTTT.

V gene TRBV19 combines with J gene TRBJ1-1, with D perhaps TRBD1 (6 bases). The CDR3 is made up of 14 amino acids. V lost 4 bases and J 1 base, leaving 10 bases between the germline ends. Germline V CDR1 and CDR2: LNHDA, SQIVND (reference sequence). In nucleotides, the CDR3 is TGTGCCAGTAGTACGGGACATACGAACACTGAAGCTTTCTTT. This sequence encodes CASSTGHTNTEAFF. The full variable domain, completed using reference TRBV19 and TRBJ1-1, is DGGITQSPKYLFRKEGQNVTLSCEQNLNHDAMYWYRQDPGQGLRLIYYSQIVNDFQKGDIAEGYSVSREKKESFPLTVTSAQKNPTAFYLCASSTGHTNTEAFFGQGTRLTVV.

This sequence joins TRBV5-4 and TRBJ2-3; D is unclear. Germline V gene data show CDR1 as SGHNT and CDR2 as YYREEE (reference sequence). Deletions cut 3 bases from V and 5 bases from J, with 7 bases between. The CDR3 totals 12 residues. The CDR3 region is CASSSPGDTQYF. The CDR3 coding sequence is TGTGCCAGCAGCTCGCCGGGAGATACGCAGTATTTT.

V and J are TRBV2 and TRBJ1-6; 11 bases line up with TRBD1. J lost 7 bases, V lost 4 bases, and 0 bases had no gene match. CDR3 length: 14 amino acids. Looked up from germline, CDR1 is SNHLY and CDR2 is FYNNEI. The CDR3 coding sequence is TGTGCCAGCAGTGGGACAGGGGGCAATTCACCCCTCCACTTT. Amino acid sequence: CASSGTGGNSPLHF.

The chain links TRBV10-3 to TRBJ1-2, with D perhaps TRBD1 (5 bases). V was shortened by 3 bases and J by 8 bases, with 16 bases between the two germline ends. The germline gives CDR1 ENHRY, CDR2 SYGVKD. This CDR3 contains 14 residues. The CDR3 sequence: CAISDSTGRGGYTF. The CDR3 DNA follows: TGTGCCATCAGTGATTCGACGGGGCGTGGAGGCTACACCTTC.

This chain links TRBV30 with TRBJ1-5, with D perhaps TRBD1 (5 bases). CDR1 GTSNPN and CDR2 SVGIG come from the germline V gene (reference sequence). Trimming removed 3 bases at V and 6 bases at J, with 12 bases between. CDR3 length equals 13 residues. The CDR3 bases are TGTGCCTGGAGCCCCAGGGTACGTCAGCCCCAGCATTTT. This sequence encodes CAWSPRVRQPQHF.

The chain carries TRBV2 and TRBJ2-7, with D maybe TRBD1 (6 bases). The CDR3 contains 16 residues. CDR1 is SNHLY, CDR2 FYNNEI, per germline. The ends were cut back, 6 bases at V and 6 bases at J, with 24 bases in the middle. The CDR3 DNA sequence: TGTGCCAGCAGCGGATGGGACACTAGGGTTTCCGGCGAGCAGTACTTC. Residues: CASSGWDTRVSGEQYF.

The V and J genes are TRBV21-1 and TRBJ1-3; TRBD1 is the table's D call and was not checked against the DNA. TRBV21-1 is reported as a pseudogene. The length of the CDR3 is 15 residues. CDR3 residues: CASSDREEGGNTIYF. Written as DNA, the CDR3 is TGTGCCAGCAGCGACAGGGAGGAGGGAGGAAACACCATATATTTT.

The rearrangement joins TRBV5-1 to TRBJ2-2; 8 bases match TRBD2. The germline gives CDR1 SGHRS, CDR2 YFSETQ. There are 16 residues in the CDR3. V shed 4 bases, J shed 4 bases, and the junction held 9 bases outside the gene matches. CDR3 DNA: TGCGCCAGCAGCCGGGAGGGGGTTTCAAGCACCGGGGAGCTGTTTTTT. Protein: CASSREGVSSTGELFF.

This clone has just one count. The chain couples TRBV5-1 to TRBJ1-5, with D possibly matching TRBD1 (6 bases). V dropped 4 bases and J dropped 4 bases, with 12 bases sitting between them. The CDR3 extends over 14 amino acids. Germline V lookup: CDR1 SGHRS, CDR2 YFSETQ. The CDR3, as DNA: TGCGCCAGCAGCGAACAGGGTAGGAATCAGCCCCAGCATTTT. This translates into CASSEQGRNQPQHF. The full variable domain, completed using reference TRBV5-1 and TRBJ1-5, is KAGVTQTPRYLIKTRGQQVTLSCSPISGHRSVSWYQQTPGQGLQFLFEYFSETQRNKGNFPGRFSGRQFSNSRSEMNVSTLELGDSALYLCASSEQGRNQPQHFGDGTRLSIL.

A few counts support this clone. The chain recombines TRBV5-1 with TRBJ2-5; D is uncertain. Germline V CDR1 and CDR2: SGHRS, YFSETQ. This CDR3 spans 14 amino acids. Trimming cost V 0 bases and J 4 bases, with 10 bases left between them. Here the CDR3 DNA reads TGCGCCAGCAGCTTGGGAGGAGTCGTAGAGACCCAGTACTTC. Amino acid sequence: CASSLGGVVETQYF.

The CDR3 is CASSQEAQPQHF. CDR3 DNA sequence: TGTGCCAGCAGTCAAGAGGCCCAGCCCCAGCATTTT. V usage is TRBV2 and J usage is TRBJ1-5; D gene ambiguous. The CDR3 is made up of 12 amino acids. Germline CDR1 reads SNHLY; CDR2 reads FYNNEI. Deletions cut 5 bases from V and 7 bases from J, with 9 bases between.

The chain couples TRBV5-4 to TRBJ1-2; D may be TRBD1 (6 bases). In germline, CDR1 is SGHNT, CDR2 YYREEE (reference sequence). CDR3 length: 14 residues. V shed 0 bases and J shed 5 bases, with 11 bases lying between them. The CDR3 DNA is TGTGCCAGCAGCTTGGGGGGGGCGCAATATGGCTACACCTTC. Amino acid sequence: CASSLGGAQYGYTF.

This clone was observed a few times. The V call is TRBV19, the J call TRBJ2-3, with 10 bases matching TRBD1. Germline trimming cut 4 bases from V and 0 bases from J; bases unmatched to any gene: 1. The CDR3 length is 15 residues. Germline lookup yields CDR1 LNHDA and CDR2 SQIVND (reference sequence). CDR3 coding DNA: TGTGCCAGTAGTAGGGGACAGGGGAGCACAGATACGCAGTATTTT. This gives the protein CASSRGQGSTDTQYF.

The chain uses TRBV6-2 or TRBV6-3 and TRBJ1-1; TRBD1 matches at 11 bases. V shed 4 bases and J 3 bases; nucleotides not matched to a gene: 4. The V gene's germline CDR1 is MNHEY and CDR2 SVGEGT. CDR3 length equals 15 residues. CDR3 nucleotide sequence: TGTGCCAGCAGTTCCCCGGGACAGGGGGACACTGAAGCTTTCTTT. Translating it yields CASSSPGQGDTEAFF.